The rows below give T cell receptor beta chains drawn from one sample of a study of blood T cell repertoires in COVID-19. The table came from immunoSEQ multiplex PCR; TCRdb's copy has only in-frame clones and leaves some out. The data contain around 300,000 clones, under 90% of them singletons. The sample comprised PBMCs or T cells enriched from blood (not recorded which). Receptors were obtained from an older woman who had recovered from COVID-19. The CDR3 runs from the conserved cysteine through the conserved F or W. The D gene is left open where the match is weak. The size field is filled for only some rows; it gives once, few, many or a size class.

D: TRBD2; J: TRBJ2-1; V: TRBV19; size: once; length: 18; DNA: TGTGCCAGTAGTATAGGGCACGGGACTAGCGGGAGTTTCAATGAGCAGTTCTTC; CDR3: CASSIGHGTSGSFNEQFF
D: -; J: TRBJ2-3; V: TRBV5-1; size: -; length: 13; DNA: TGCGCCAGCAGTGCGGGCTCCACAGATACGCAGTATTTT; CDR3: CASSAGSTDTQYF
D: -; J: TRBJ1-2; V: TRBV6-5; size: -; length: 13; DNA: TGTGCCAGCAGTTTAAGAGAGGTGTATGGCTACACCTTC; CDR3: CASSLREVYGYTF
D: TRBD1; J: TRBJ2-7; V: TRBV30; size: -; length: 14; DNA: TGTGCCTGGAGTCATGGACAGGGGAGAGGCGAGCAGTACTTC; CDR3: CAWSHGQGRGEQYF
D: TRBD2; J: TRBJ2-7; V: TRBV11-3; size: many; length: 14; DNA: TGTGCCAGCAGCAAGACTAGCGGGATGCGCGAGCAGTACTTC; CDR3: CASSKTSGMREQYF
D: -; J: TRBJ1-3; V: TRBV5-6; size: -; length: 14; DNA: TGTGCCAGCGGGCTGGGGGGAACTGGAAACACCATATATTTT; CDR3: CASGLGGTGNTIYF
D: -; J: TRBJ1-2; V: TRBV5-1; size: -; length: 15; DNA: TGCGCCAGCAGTCCACCTGGGGGGTTTAACTATGGCTACACCTTC; CDR3: CASSPPGGFNYGYTF
D: -; J: TRBJ2-1; V: TRBV7-3; size: -; length: 14; DNA: TGTGCCAGCAGCTTACCAGGGCTCTACAATGAGCAGTTCTTC; CDR3: CASSLPGLYNEQFF
D: TRBD2; J: TRBJ2-1; V: TRBV7-3; size: -; length: 15; DNA: TGTGCCAGCAGCCCTCGCGGGGGGGGCTACAATGAGCAGTTCTTC; CDR3: CASSPRGGGYNEQFF
D: -; J: TRBJ2-5; V: TRBV29-1; size: -; length: 12; DNA: TGCAGCGTTGAAGATGGCAGAGAGACCCAGTACTTC; CDR3: CSVEDGRETQYF
D: -; J: TRBJ2-3; V: TRBV7-6; size: -; length: 17; DNA: TGTGCCAGCAGCTTAGCTTCAGGCGGGACTAGCACAGATACGCAGTATTTT; CDR3: CASSLASGGTSTDTQYF
D: -; J: TRBJ1-6; V: TRBV3-1/TRBV3-2; size: -; length: 13; DNA: TGTGCCAGCAGCCTACCGACAGCTTCACCCCTCCACTTT; CDR3: CASSLPTASPLHF
D: -; J: TRBJ2-5; V: TRBV14; size: -; length: 14; DNA: TGTGCCAGCAGCCCCTTGGGGCAGGCTCAGACCCAGTACTTC; CDR3: CASSPLGQAQTQYF
D: TRBD1; J: TRBJ2-2; V: TRBV6-5; size: -; length: 14; DNA: TGTGCCAGCAGACCTAGGGGGCTCGGCGGGGAGCTGTTTTTT; CDR3: CASRPRGLGGELFF
D: -; J: TRBJ1-5; V: TRBV10-3; size: -; length: 15; DNA: TGTGCCATCAGGAGCATCCTGGGCAGCAATCAGCCCCAGCATTTT; CDR3: CAIRSILGSNQPQHF
D: -; J: TRBJ1-1; V: TRBV5-1; size: few; length: 14; DNA: TGCGCCAGCAGCTTGCAGGATATGAACACTGAAGCTTTCTTT; CDR3: CASSLQDMNTEAFF
D: TRBD2; J: TRBJ2-2; V: TRBV5-1; size: -; length: 15; DNA: TGCGCCAGCAGCCAACTAGCGGGAGACACCGGGGAGCTGTTTTTT; CDR3: CASSQLAGDTGELFF
D: TRBD2; J: TRBJ2-7; V: TRBV5-8; size: -; length: 16; DNA: TGTGCCAGCAGCTTGGTCTATAGCGGGGTGCCCTACGAGCAGTACTTC; CDR3: CASSLVYSGVPYEQYF
D: -; J: TRBJ2-7; V: TRBV10-3; size: once; length: 13; DNA: TGTGCCATCGCAGGAGGGCCCACCTACGAGCAGTACTTC; CDR3: CAIAGGPTYEQYF
D: -; J: TRBJ1-5; V: TRBV20-1; size: -; length: 13; DNA: TGCAGTGCTAGTCCAGGGGATAGTCAGCCCCAGCATTTT; CDR3: CSASPGDSQPQHF
D: -; J: TRBJ1-5; V: TRBV28; size: -; length: 12; DNA: TGTGCCAGCAGTGGACTTAATCAGCCCCAGCATTTT; CDR3: CASSGLNQPQHF
D: -; J: TRBJ2-5; V: TRBV6-5; size: once; length: 15; DNA: TGTGCCAGCAGTTACGTGGACAAGAACCAAGAGACCCAGTACTTC; CDR3: CASSYVDKNQETQYF
D: TRBD2; J: TRBJ2-7; V: TRBV6-2/TRBV6-3; size: -; length: 15; DNA: TGTGCCAGCAGTTACAGCTCTAGCGGAGCCTACGAGCAGTACTTC; CDR3: CASSYSSSGAYEQYF
D: -; J: TRBJ1-3; V: TRBV11-1; size: -; length: 14; DNA: TGTGCCAGCAGCTTAATCAACTCTGGAAACACCATATATTTT; CDR3: CASSLINSGNTIYF
D: TRBD2; J: TRBJ2-5; V: TRBV5-1; size: -; length: 17; DNA: TGCGCCAGCAGCCCGGGGACTAGCGGGAGTTTGAGAGAGACCCAGTACTTC; CDR3: CASSPGTSGSLRETQYF
D: -; J: TRBJ1-1; V: TRBV29-1; size: -; length: 14; DNA: TGCAGCGTTGGTGACGGGGGGCTTGACACTGAAGCTTTCTTT; CDR3: CSVGDGGLDTEAFF
D: -; J: TRBJ2-1; V: TRBV27; size: -; length: 15; DNA: TGTGCCAGCAGTGTCCGCGACAGCAACTACAATGAGCAGTTCTTC; CDR3: CASSVRDSNYNEQFF
D: -; J: TRBJ2-7; V: TRBV7-2; size: -; length: 13; DNA: TGTGCCAGCAGCCCACCGACAGGTTCCGAGCAGTACTTC; CDR3: CASSPPTGSEQYF
D: TRBD1; J: TRBJ2-1; V: TRBV6-5; size: -; length: 16; DNA: TGTGCCAGCAGTTACTCCCGGGACAGCACCTACAATGAGCAGTTCTTC; CDR3: CASSYSRDSTYNEQFF
D: -; J: TRBJ2-1; V: TRBV3-1/TRBV3-2; size: -; length: 15; DNA: TGTGCCAGCAGCCAAGACAGGGTGTCAAGCTTCAAGCAGTTCTTC; CDR3: CASSQDRVSSFKQFF
D: TRBD2; J: TRBJ2-1; V: TRBV30; size: -; length: 13; DNA: TGTGCCGGGGGACTAGCGATCTCGGATGAGCAGTTCTTC; CDR3: CAGGLAISDEQFF
D: TRBD2; J: TRBJ2-1; V: TRBV6-2/TRBV6-3; size: -; length: 15; DNA: TGTGCCAGCAGTTACAACGGGGGGGTTTACAATGAGCAGTTCTTC; CDR3: CASSYNGGVYNEQFF
D: TRBD1; J: TRBJ1-5; V: TRBV19; size: -; length: 14; DNA: TGTGCCAGTAGTTTGGACAGGTTCAATCAGCCCCAGCATTTT; CDR3: CASSLDRFNQPQHF
D: -; J: TRBJ1-2; V: TRBV3-1/TRBV3-2; size: -; length: 14; DNA: TGTGCCAGCAGCCAAGGCCTGGAGAGTGAAGGCTACACCTTC; CDR3: CASSQGLESEGYTF
D: -; J: TRBJ2-7; V: TRBV3-1/TRBV3-2; size: -; length: 13; DNA: TGTGCCAGCAGCCAAGTCCTCTCCTACGAGCAGTACTTC; CDR3: CASSQVLSYEQYF
D: -; J: TRBJ2-3; V: TRBV28; size: -; length: 16; DNA: TGTGCCAGCAGCTCACACGCACCCCCCGGGGTGGATACGCAGTATTTT; CDR3: CASSSHAPPGVDTQYF
D: -; J: TRBJ2-1; V: TRBV9; size: -; length: 16; DNA: TGTGCCAGCAGCGCCGGATCGGGAGATCACTACAATGAGCAGTTCTTC; CDR3: CASSAGSGDHYNEQFF
D: TRBD2; J: TRBJ2-5; V: TRBV4-2; size: -; length: 16; DNA: TGTGCCAGCAGCCAAGACAGCGGGGGGGCCGGGGAGACCCAGTACTTC; CDR3: CASSQDSGGAGETQYF
D: TRBD2; J: TRBJ2-5; V: TRBV5-1; size: once; length: 14; DNA: TGCGCCAGCATCGAGCGGGGGGGAGGAGAGACCCAGTACTTC; CDR3: CASIERGGGETQYF
D: TRBD1; J: TRBJ2-2; V: TRBV29-1; size: -; length: 13; DNA: TGCAGCGTTGTGGGACAGGGGTTCGGGGAGCTGTTTTTT; CDR3: CSVVGQGFGELFF
D: -; J: TRBJ1-2; V: TRBV6-5; size: -; length: 14; DNA: TGTGCCAGCAGTTACTCGACAGGAGGCTATGGCTACACCTTC; CDR3: CASSYSTGGYGYTF
D: -; J: TRBJ2-5; V: TRBV9; size: -; length: 13; DNA: TGTGCCAGCAGCGTAGCCCCCGGAGAGACCCAGTACTTC; CDR3: CASSVAPGETQYF
D: -; J: TRBJ2-5; V: TRBV7-9; size: -; length: 18; DNA: TGTGCCAGCAGCTTAGGTTTTGTGGGGCGCAGATCTCAGGAGACCCAGTACTTC; CDR3: CASSLGFVGRRSQETQYF
D: TRBD1; J: TRBJ2-2; V: TRBV28; size: -; length: 15; DNA: TGTGCCAGCAGTGTCACAGGGGGCGCGACCGGGGAGCTGTTTTTT; CDR3: CASSVTGGATGELFF